This T cell receptor beta chain was sequenced in a study of blood T cell repertoires in COVID-19. Study as a whole: The analysed material was cDNA or gDNA that came from T cells, B-cell-depleted T cells, or PBMCs.

In the authors' methods: Amplification of reference gene primers provided the estimated nucleated cell counts. Clones were read by immunoSEQ multiplex PCR, and TCRdb kept only the in-frame ones, dropping some. The V and J calls and clone size come from that table; D and trimming were worked out from the DNA. This table holds about half a million clones, 89% found once. One Seattle source followed patients from active infection through their disease course. In its sample, this clone was seen a few times. The CDR3 consists of 12 residues. V was clipped by 10 bases and J by 8 bases, with 17 bases between them. Germline values: CDR1 MGHDK, CDR2 SYGVNS.

The sequenced sample was peripheral blood. This TCR derives from a man between 18 and 29 years old with COVID-19, enrolled during active disease. V usage is TRBV25-1 and J usage is TRBJ1-2; tentatively, D is TRBD1 (5 bases). Written as DNA, the CDR3 is TGTGCCACCACCGGGACGGGAGACGGCTACACCTTC. Amino acids: CATTGTGDGYTF.